This T cell receptor beta chain was recorded in a study of CD8 T cells in ankylosing spondylitis. TCRdb re-analysed the 5' RACE reads in MiXCR, keeping a single row per CDR3 protein. The sample consists of roughly 90,000 distinct CDR3 sequences, roughly 8.3% of them appearing once. Between the trimmed V and J ends, which lost 1 base and 11 bases, there was a span of 8 bases. Germline V gene sequence: CDR1 SEHNR, CDR2 FQNEAQ (reference sequence). CDR3 length: 11 amino acids. Study-level results: Characteristic of ankylosing spondylitis blood, it appeared, was a TCR beta motif comprising roughly eight highly homologous variants. The authors reported significant enrichment of disease-linked clones in matched ankylosing spondylitis synovial fluid.

Many counts were recorded for this clonotype. The antigen remains undetermined. Material for sequencing was blood, either unsorted or a sorted T cell fraction (not recorded which). This TCR came from a male donor with ankylosing spondylitis or in good health (not recorded which). V usage is TRBV7-9 and J usage is TRBJ1-1, with D possibly matching TRBD1 (5 bases). DNA for the CDR3: TGTGCCAGCAGCTTAGAGGGGTGGGCTTTCTTT. This gives the protein CASSLEGWAFF.